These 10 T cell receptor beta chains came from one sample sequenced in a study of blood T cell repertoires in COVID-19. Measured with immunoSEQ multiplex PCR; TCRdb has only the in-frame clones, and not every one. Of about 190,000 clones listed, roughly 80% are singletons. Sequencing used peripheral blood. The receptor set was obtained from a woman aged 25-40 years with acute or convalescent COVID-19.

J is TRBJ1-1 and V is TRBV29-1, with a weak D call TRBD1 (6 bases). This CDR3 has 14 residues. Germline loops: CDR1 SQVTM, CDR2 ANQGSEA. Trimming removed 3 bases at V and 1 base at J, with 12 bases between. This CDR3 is CSVDRGIQNTEAFF. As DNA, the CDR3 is TGCAGCGTTGACAGGGGAATTCAGAACACTGAAGCTTTCTTT.

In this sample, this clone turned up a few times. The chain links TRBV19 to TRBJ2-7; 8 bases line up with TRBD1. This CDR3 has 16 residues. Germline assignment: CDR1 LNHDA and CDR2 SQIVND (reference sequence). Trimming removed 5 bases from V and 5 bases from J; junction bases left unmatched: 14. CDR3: CASSSPDRGLSNEQYF. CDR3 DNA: TGTGCCAGTAGTTCCCCAGACAGGGGTCTAAGTAACGAGCAGTACTTC.

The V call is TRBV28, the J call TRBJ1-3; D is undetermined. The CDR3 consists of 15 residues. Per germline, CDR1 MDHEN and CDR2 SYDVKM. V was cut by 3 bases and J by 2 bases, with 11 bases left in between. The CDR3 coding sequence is TGTGCCAGCAGTTTCGCCGGGAGGCCTGGAAACACCATATATTTT. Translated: CASSFAGRPGNTIYF. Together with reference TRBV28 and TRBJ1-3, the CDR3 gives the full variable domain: DVKVTQSSRYLVKRTGEKVFLECVQDMDHENMFWYRQDPGLGLRLIYFSYDVKMKEKGDIPEGYSVSREKKERFSLILESASTNQTSMYLCASSFAGRPGNTIYFGEGSWLTVV.

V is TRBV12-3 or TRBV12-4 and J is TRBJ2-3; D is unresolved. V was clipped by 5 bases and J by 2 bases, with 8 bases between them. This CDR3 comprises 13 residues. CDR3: CASSLLPTDTQYF. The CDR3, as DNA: TGTGCCAGCAGTCTCCTACCCACAGATACGCAGTATTTT.

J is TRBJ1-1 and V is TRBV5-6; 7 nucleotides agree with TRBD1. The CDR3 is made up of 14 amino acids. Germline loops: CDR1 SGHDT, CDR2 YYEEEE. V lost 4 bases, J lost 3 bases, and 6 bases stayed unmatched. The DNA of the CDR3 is TGTGCCAGCAGCCCGGAAACAGGGGACACTGAAGCTTTCTTT. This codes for CASSPETGDTEAFF. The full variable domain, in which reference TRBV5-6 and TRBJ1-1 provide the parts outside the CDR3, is DAGVTQSPTHLIKTRGQQVTLRCSPKSGHDTVSWYQQALGQGPQFIFQYYEEEERQRGNFPDRFSGHQFPNYSSELNVNALLLGDSALYLCASSPETGDTEAFFGQGTRLTVV.

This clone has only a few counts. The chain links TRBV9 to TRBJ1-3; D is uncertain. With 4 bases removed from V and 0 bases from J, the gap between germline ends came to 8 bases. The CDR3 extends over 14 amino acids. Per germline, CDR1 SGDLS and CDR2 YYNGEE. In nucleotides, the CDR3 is TGTGCCAGCAGCCCGCCGAGCTCTGGAAACACCATATATTTT. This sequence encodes CASSPPSSGNTIYF. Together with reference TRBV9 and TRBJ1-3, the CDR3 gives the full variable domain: DSGVTQTPKHLITATGQRVTLRCSPRSGDLSVYWYQQSLDQGLQFLIQYYNGEERAKGNILERFSAQQFPDLHSELNLSSLELGDSALYFCASSPPSSGNTIYFGEGSWLTVV.

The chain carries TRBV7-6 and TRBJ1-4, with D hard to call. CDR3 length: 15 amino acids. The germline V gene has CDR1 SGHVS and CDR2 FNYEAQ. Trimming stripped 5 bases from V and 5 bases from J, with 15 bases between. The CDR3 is CASSGLDGLNEKLFF. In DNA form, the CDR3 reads TGTGCCAGCAGCGGGCTCGATGGCCTAAATGAAAAACTGTTTTTT.

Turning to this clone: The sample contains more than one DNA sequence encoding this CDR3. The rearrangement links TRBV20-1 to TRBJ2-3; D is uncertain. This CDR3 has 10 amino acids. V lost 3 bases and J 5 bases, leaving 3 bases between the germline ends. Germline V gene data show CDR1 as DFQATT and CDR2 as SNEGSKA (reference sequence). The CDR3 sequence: CSASLDTQYF. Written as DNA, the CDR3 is TGCAGTGCTAGCCTAGATACGCAGTATTTT.

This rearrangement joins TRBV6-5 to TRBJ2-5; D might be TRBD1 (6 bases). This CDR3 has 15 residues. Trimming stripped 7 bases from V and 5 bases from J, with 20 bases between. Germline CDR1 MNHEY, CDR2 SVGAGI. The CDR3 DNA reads TGTGCCAGCACTCGGATAGGGGGATTTTGGGAGACCCAGTACTTC. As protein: CASTRIGGFWETQYF.

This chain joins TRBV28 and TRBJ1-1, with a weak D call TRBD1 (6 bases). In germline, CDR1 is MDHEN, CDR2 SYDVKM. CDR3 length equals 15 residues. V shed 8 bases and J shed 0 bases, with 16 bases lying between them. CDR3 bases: TGTGCCAGCGTTGCCCAGGGGACCGTGAACACTGAAGCTTTCTTT. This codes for CASVAQGTVNTEAFF.